Detailed here is one T cell receptor (beta chain). The antigen this receptor binds is unknown. Base qualities are missing; no much larger clone stands one base away. The library was obtained by the immunoSEQ multiplex PCR assay. TCRdb holds this immuneACCESS table with in-frame rearrangements only. Some clones are missing; in checked studies, unresolved V genes explain under half, and the rest has no known cause. Here the sample has around 97,000 clones; about 90% occur a single time. The ten largest clonotypes hold around 0.92% of the sample. V is reduced by 10 bases and J by 5 bases, leaving a spacing of 15 bases between them. Taken from the germline V gene, the CDR1 and CDR2 loops are SGHTA and FQGNSA. The CDR3 starts with the cysteine, ends with the phenylalanine, and has 12 residues. The retained sequence is limited to the CDR3, 36 bases, with the frame set at the first base. This sample stems from a study of T cell changes during pregnancy in multiple sclerosis (dated by TCRdb to the late 2010s). Study-wide context: The study examined how the T cell repertoire changed over the course of pregnancy in women with multiple sclerosis.

The rearrangement joined TRBV7-2 to TRBJ2-7; the D gene is perhaps TRBD2, from 6 matching bases. The origin of this receptor is a female donor with multiple sclerosis, enrolled in a pregnancy study. The sample consisted of peripheral blood, taken after pregnancy. The CDR3 here reads CATRRDTDEQYF. The bases read TGTGCCACCCGGCGGGATACAGACGAGCAGTACTTC.